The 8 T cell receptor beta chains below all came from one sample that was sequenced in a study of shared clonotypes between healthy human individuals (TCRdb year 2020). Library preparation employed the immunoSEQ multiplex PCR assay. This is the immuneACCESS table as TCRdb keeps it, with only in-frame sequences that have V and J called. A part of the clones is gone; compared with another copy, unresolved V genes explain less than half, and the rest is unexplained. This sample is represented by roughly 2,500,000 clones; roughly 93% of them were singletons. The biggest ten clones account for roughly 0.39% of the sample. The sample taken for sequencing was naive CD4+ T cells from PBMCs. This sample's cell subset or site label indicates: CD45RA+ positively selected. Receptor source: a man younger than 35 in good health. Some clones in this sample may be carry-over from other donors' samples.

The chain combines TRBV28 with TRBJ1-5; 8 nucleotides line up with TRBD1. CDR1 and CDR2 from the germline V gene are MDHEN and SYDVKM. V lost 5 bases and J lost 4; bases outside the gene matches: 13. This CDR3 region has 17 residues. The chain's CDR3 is CASSRPAGTGKNQPQHF. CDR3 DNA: TGTGCCAGCAGTCGTCCCGCCGGGACAGGCAAAAATCAGCCCCAGCATTTT.

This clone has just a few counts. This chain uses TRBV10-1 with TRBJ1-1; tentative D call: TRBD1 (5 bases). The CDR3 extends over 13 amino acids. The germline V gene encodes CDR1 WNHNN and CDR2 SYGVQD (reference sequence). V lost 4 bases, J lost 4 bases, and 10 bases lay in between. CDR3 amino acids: CASSVGPGTEAFF. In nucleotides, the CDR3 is TGCGCCAGCAGTGTGGGGCCGGGCACTGAAGCTTTCTTT.

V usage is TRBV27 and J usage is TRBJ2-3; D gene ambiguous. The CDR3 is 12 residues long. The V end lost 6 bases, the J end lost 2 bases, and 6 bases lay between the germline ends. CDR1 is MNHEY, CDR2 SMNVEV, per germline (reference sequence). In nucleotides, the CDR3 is TGTGCCAGCAGAAAGAACACAGATACGCAGTATTTT. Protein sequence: CASRKNTDTQYF.

The CDR3 region has the DNA TGCGCCAGCAGCCAAGAGGGACTCCCCCTCGGCTACAATGAGCAGTTCTTC. This gives the protein CASSQEGLPLGYNEQFF. The rearrangement joins TRBV4-1 to TRBJ2-1; weak D call: TRBD2 (6 bases). V shed 0 bases and J shed 3 bases, with 15 bases lying between them. In germline, CDR1 is MGHRA, CDR2 YSYEKL. The CDR3 extends over 17 amino acids.

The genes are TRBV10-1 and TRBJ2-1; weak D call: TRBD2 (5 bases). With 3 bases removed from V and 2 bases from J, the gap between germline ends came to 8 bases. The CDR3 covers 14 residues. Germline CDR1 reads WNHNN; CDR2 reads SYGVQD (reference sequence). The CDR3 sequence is CASSEGSPYNEQFF. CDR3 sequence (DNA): TGCGCCAGCAGTGAAGGGAGTCCCTACAATGAGCAGTTCTTC.

Here the CDR3 DNA reads TGTGCCAGCAGCATTGTCCCGGGACATATCCTCGAGCAGTACTTC. Its translation: CASSIVPGHILEQYF. The chain combines TRBV7-9 with TRBJ2-7, with a weak D call TRBD1 (6 bases). Trimming took off 5 bases at V and 6 bases at J, with 20 bases between the two ends. The CDR3 is made up of 15 amino acids. The germline V gene has CDR1 SEHNR and CDR2 FQNEAQ (reference sequence).

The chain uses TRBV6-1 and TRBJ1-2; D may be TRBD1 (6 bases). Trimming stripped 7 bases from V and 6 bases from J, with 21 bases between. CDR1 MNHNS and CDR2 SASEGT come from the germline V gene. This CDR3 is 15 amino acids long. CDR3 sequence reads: CASMNRDDLTNGYTF. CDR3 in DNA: TGTGCCAGCATGAACAGGGACGACTTGACGAATGGCTACACCTTC.

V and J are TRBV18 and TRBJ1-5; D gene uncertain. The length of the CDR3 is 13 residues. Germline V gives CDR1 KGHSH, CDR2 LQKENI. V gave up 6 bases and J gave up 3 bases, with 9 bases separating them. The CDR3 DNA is TGTGCCAGCTCGCGGGGAGCCAATCAGCCCCAGCATTTT. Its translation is CASSRGANQPQHF.